In this sample, the clone carrying this T cell receptor (beta chain) turned up a few times. The antigen is unknown. The sample comes from a study of T-cell memory formation after mild COVID-19. Notes on the study in general: Second-wave clones with a day 37 peak had unconfirmed SARS-CoV-2 specificity. CD4+ bias marked clones expanding day 15 to 37, unlike balanced contracting clones.

After removal of 5 bases from V and 4 bases from J, the junction contained 2 bases not matched to a gene. The length of the CDR3 is 11 residues. Per the germline V gene, CDR1 is GTSNPN and CDR2 is SVGIG (reference sequence). MiXCR, applied by TCRdb to the 5' RACE reads, yields one record per CDR3 protein. The sample carries some 280,000 distinct CDR3 sequences, 15% to 20% recorded once. The source is a man aged 18 to 29 who had mild COVID-19 (a few samples of this study predate the infection). Cell type and time point are not known. Sequencing used PBMCs or a T cell subset sorted from them (not recorded which). This sequence joins TRBV30 and TRBJ2-7; 7 positions agree with TRBD2. DNA of the CDR3: TGTGCCTGGCGGGGGGTTTACGAGCAGTACTTC. Protein: CAWRGVYEQYF.